This is a list of T cell receptor beta chains from one sample in a study of cytomegalovirus exposure and HLA in healthy donors. Sequenced by immunoSEQ multiplex PCR; TCRdb stores in-frame clones only, minus some. This table lists roughly 50,000 clones. The sequenced sample consisted of PBMCs. These receptors all stem from a woman aged 60-75 years in good health and CMV-seropositive. Each CDR3 is given with its conserved first and last residue. The D gene is left open where the match is weak. Some rows mark clone size as missing; the rest say once, few, many or name a class of expanded clone.

>TRBV10-3|TRBD1|TRBJ2-7|-
TGTGCCATCAACCTCGGACAGGGAGACGCCTACGAGCAGTACTTC
CAINLGQGDAYEQYF
>TRBV6-5|-|TRBJ2-3|-
TGTGCCAGCGGGGGGGCGACAGATAAGCAGTATTTT
CASGGATDKQYF
>TRBV6-5|TRBD1|TRBJ2-3|-
TGTGCCACCATGGACAGGGGGCAGGATACGCAGTATTTT
CATMDRGQDTQYF
>TRBV19|-|TRBJ1-5|-
TGTGCCAGTAGAGGGTGGGGGGGCAATCAGCCCCAGCATTTT
CASRGWGGNQPQHF
>TRBV6-6|TRBD1|TRBJ2-2|-
TGTGCCAGCTACTCGGGACAGGGGTGGACCGGGGAGCTGTTTTTT
CASYSGQGWTGELFF
>TRBV5-1|TRBD1|TRBJ1-5|-
TGCGCCAGCAGCTTGGCCCCAATGGACAGGGATAGCAATCAGCCCCAGCATTTT
CASSLAPMDRDSNQPQHF
>TRBV6-6|-|TRBJ1-1|-
TGTGCCAGCAGTTACTCGATTGTCAGGGCGAACACTGAAGCTTTCTTT
CASSYSIVRANTEAFF
>TRBV6-1|TRBD1|TRBJ2-1|-
TGTGCCAGCAGCATGGGACAGCTTGGCCACAATGAGCAGTTCTTC
CASSMGQLGHNEQFF
>TRBV5-1|TRBD1|TRBJ2-5|-
TGCGCCAGCAGCCGGGCCTCGGACAGGGAAGAGACCCAGTACTTC
CASSRASDREETQYF
>TRBV28|-|TRBJ1-2|-
TGTGCCAGCGAGTCAAACTATGGCTACACCTTC
CASESNYGYTF
>TRBV6-5|TRBD1|TRBJ1-2|-
TGTGCCAGCAGTTACTCGATCGGACAGGGGGCCGGCTACACCTTC
CASSYSIGQGAGYTF
>TRBV5-5|-|TRBJ1-1|-
TGTGCCAGCAGCCCCCGGGGGGGCTGGAGCACTGAAGCTTTCTTT
CASSPRGGWSTEAFF
>TRBV19|TRBD1|TRBJ1-1|-
TGTGCCAGCTCGGGACAGGCCCTAGTCGGCACTGAAGCTTTCTTT
CASSGQALVGTEAFF
>TRBV10-3|TRBD1|TRBJ2-7|-
TGTGCCATCAGTGAAGGGGGCGACAGGTCAGACTACGAGCAGTACTTC
CAISEGGDRSDYEQYF
>TRBV5-1|TRBD1|TRBJ2-7|-
TGCGCCAGCAGCGGGGTGCCGGGACAGTTCGGAGAGCAGTACTTC
CASSGVPGQFGEQYF
>TRBV5-1|-|TRBJ2-1|-
TGCGCCAGCAGCCCTCTTACAGGGAGCTCCTACAATGAGCAGTTCTTC
CASSPLTGSSYNEQFF
>TRBV4-1|-|TRBJ1-1|-
TGCGCCAGCAGCCAAGGGGAGGGAAGGTCTGAAGCTTTCTTT
CASSQGEGRSEAFF
>TRBV28|TRBD1|TRBJ2-2|-
TGTGCCAGCAGGCCGGGACAGGGGTTGGGCACCGGGGAGCTGTTTTTT
CASRPGQGLGTGELFF
>TRBV6-6|TRBD1|TRBJ2-7|-
TGTGCCAGCAGTCGGGGACAGCCTGCCGAGCAGTACTTC
CASSRGQPAEQYF
>TRBV6-5|-|TRBJ2-2|-
TGTGCCAGCAGGTCAACAGGGATGAGCACCGGGGAGCTGTTTTTT
CASRSTGMSTGELFF
>TRBV7-9|TRBD1|TRBJ2-7|-
TGTGCCAGCAGCGACCGACAGGGGGCCGGCACCTACGAGCAGTACTTC
CASSDRQGAGTYEQYF
>TRBV2|-|TRBJ1-2|-
TGTGCCAGCAGTGATGTAGGGGGGGCGATCTATGGCTACACCTTC
CASSDVGGAIYGYTF
>TRBV18|-|TRBJ1-2|-
TGTGCCAGCTCACCACCGTGGAGGGATGGGGTATATGGCTACACCTTC
CASSPPWRDGVYGYTF
>TRBV28|TRBD1|TRBJ1-6|-
TGTGCCAGCAGTTTGGGGACAGTCTCTTATAATTCACCCCTCCACACCCTCCACTTT
CASSLGTVSYNSPLHTLHF
>TRBV5-4|-|TRBJ2-7|-
TGTGCCAGCAGCTTCTCGGAGGGGGCGGGCTTGTACGAGCAGTACTTC
CASSFSEGAGLYEQYF
>TRBV19|TRBD1|TRBJ2-7|-
TGTGCCAGTAGCCCCGACAGGGCCGCTTACGAGCAGTACTTC
CASSPDRAAYEQYF
>TRBV7-7|-|TRBJ2-1|-
TGTGCTAGCAGCTCACTAGGTGGAACCTACAATGAGCAGTTCTTC
CASSSLGGTYNEQFF
>TRBV6-5|-|TRBJ2-1|-
TGTGCCAGACGGGGCTACAATGAGCAGTTCTTC
CARRGYNEQFF
>TRBV5-4|-|TRBJ2-5|-
TGTGCCAGCAGCCGATTTCAGGGGACCACTCAAGAGACCCAGTACTTC
CASSRFQGTTQETQYF
>TRBV6-5|-|TRBJ2-7|-
TGTGCCAGCAGCCCCGACAGGCCCTACGAGCAGTACTTC
CASSPDRPYEQYF
>TRBV6-1|TRBD1|TRBJ2-3|-
TGTGCCAGCAGGACAGGGCTCACAGCCGATACGCAGTATTTT
CASRTGLTADTQYF
>TRBV2|-|TRBJ2-2|-
TGTGCCAGCAGCGCCGGACAGTTGAACACCGGGGAGCTGTTTTTT
CASSAGQLNTGELFF
>TRBV6-6|TRBD2|TRBJ2-1|-
TGTGCCAGCGGAATGTTTTCGGGACTAGCTTTTAATGAGCAGTTCTTC
CASGMFSGLAFNEQFF
>TRBV19|-|TRBJ2-3|-
TGTGCCAGTAGTATCGGGAACAAGACAGATACGCAGTATTTT
CASSIGNKTDTQYF
>TRBV6-1|TRBD1|TRBJ2-5|-
TGTGCCAGCAGTAGGACAGGGGGAGGAGAGACCCAGTACTTC
CASSRTGGGETQYF
>TRBV6-5|-|TRBJ2-5|-
TGTGCCAGCAGTTACTCGTGGGCCGAGGAGACCCAGTACTTC
CASSYSWAEETQYF
>TRBV15|-|TRBJ2-1|-
TGTGCCACCAGCACTAGACAGAGAACTTACAATGAGCAGTTCTTC
CATSTRQRTYNEQFF
>TRBV7-2|TRBD2|TRBJ2-7|-
TGTGCCAGCAGCACGGGGACTAGCGGGACGTCCGGGTGGGAGCAGTACTTC
CASSTGTSGTSGWEQYF
>TRBV5-1|-|TRBJ1-5|-
TGCGCCAGCAGCTCCGCCGGGGAGGCCAATCAGCCCCAGCATTTT
CASSSAGEANQPQHF
>TRBV10-3|TRBD1|TRBJ2-5|-
TGTGCCATCAGTGAGACAGGGGGCGCAGGGGAGACCCAGTACTTC
CAISETGGAGETQYF
>TRBV6-6|TRBD1|TRBJ1-1|medium-sized
TGTGCCAGCAGTGACAGGGGCCCGGACACTGAAGCTTTCTTT
CASSDRGPDTEAFF
>TRBV10-3|TRBD1|TRBJ1-2|-
TGTGCCATCAGTGATAAGGGGGGACAGGCTCGAGGCTACACCTTC
CAISDKGGQARGYTF
>TRBV7-6|-|TRBJ1-2|-
TGTGCCAGCAGCTTGGCGGACAAGTCTAGTGGCTACACCTTC
CASSLADKSSGYTF
>TRBV7-2|TRBD2|TRBJ2-5|-
TGTGCCAGCAGCTTAGTGGCTAGCGGGGGGGCCAGGGAGACCCAGTACTTC
CASSLVASGGARETQYF
>TRBV11-3|-|TRBJ1-4|-
TGTGCCAGCAGCTTAGATGGAGAAGGTGAAAAACTGTTTTTT
CASSLDGEGEKLFF
>TRBV15|-|TRBJ1-3|-
TGTGCCACCAGCCTTAAACAGGGTGGAAACACCATATATTTT
CATSLKQGGNTIYF
>TRBV9|-|TRBJ1-6|-
TGTGCCAGCAGCGAGGCCCATGGGGCTGGTTCACCCCTCCACTTT
CASSEAHGAGSPLHF
>TRBV5-6|-|TRBJ1-6|-
TGTGCCAGCAGCACGAGACAGACCAGCTCCTATAATTCACCCCTCCACTTT
CASSTRQTSSYNSPLHF
>TRBV29-1|TRBD2|TRBJ2-1|-
TGCAGCGTTGTTCCCCGGGGGGGGGACAATGAGCAGTTCTTC
CSVVPRGGDNEQFF
>TRBV18|TRBD1|TRBJ1-4|-
TGTGCCAGCTCACCCCCGGGACAGTCAGAAAAACTGTTTTTT
CASSPPGQSEKLFF
>TRBV10-3|TRBD1|TRBJ1-2|-
TGTGCCATCAGTGAGGACAGGGACCTCTATGGCTACACCTTC
CAISEDRDLYGYTF
>TRBV28|TRBD2|TRBJ2-3|-
TGTGCCAGCAGACCTGCCGGGAGGACTACAGATACGCAGTATTTT
CASRPAGRTTDTQYF
>TRBV5-6|-|TRBJ2-7|-
TGTGCCAGCAGCTTTACAGGTGCCCCCGAGCAGTACTTC
CASSFTGAPEQYF
>TRBV30|TRBD1|TRBJ1-3|-
TGTGCCTACGAGGACAGGGTCGGTGGAAACACCATATATTTT
CAYEDRVGGNTIYF
>TRBV28|-|TRBJ1-2|-
TGTGCCAGCAGTGCTCCGGGGGATGGCTACACCTTC
CASSAPGDGYTF
>TRBV4-1|TRBD2|TRBJ2-1|-
TGCGCCAGCAGCCGTCCTAGCGGGGAGTACAATGAGCAGTTCTTC
CASSRPSGEYNEQFF
>TRBV11-3|TRBD1|TRBJ2-7|-
TGTGCCAGCAGCCCGGGACAGGCTTTCGCCTACGAGCAGTACTTC
CASSPGQAFAYEQYF
>TRBV5-1|TRBD1|TRBJ2-7|-
TGCGCCAGCAGCTTCGCAGGGGGCGAATTAGGGCAGTACTTC
CASSFAGGELGQYF